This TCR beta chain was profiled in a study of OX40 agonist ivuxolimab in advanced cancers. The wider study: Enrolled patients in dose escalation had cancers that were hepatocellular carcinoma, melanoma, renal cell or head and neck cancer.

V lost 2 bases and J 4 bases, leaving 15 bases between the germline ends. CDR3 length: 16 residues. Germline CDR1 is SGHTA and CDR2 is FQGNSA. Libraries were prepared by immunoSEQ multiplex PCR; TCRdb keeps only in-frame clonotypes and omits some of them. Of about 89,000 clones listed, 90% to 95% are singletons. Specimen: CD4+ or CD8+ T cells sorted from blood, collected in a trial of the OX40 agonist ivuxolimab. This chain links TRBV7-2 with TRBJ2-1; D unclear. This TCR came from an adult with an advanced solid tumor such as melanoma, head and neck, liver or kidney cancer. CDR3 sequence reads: CASSLRPPHVYNEQFF. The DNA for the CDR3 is TGTGCCAGCAGCTTACGACCTCCACACGTATACAATGAGCAGTTCTTC.